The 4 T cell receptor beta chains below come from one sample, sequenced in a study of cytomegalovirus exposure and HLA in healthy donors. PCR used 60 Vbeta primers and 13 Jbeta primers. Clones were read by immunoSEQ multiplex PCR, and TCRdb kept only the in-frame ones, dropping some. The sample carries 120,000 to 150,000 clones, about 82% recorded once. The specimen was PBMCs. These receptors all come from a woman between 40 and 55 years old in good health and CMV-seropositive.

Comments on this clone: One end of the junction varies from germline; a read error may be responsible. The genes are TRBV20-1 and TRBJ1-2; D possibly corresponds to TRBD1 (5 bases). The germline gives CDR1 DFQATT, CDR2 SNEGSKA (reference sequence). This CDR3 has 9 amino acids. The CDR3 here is CGAADGYTF. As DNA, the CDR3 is TGTGGGGCGGCCGATGGCTACACCTTC.

CDR3 nucleotide sequence: TGTGCCTGGAGTGCTATTCCCCGTGCTAATGAAAAACTGTTTTTT. It yields the protein CAWSAIPRANEKLFF. The chain is built from TRBV30 and TRBJ1-4, with D uncertain. This CDR3 is 15 amino acids long. The V end was cut by 1 base, the J end by 3 bases, with 12 bases between. From germline, CDR1 is GTSNPN and CDR2 SVGIG (reference sequence).

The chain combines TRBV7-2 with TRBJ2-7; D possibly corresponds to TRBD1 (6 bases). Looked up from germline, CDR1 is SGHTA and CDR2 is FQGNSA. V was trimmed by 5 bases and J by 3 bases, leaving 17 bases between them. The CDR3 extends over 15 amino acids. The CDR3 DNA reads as TGTGCCAGCAGCCGTCAGGACAGTAACCTCTACGAGCAGTACTTC. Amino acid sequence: CASSRQDSNLYEQYF.

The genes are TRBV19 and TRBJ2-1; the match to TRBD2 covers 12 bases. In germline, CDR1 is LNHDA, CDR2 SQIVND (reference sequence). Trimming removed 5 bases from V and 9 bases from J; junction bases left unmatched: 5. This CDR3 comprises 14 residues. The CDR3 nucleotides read TGTGCCAGTAGTTCTCTAGCGGGGGGGGCTGAGCAGTTCTTC. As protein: CASSSLAGGAEQFF.